The clone carrying this T cell receptor (beta chain) has a handful of counts. The target antigen is unknown. The sample is drawn from a study of T-cell memory formation after mild COVID-19. The study, taken as a whole, reports: Pre-infection memory showed some responding clones, and this suggested that cross-reactive memory joined.

The CDR3 consists of 15 residues. V shed 5 bases, J shed 2 bases, and the junction held 8 bases outside the gene matches. CDR1 and CDR2 from the germline V gene are DFQATT and SNEGSKA (reference sequence). Sample barcodes and UMIs were carried by the TCR alpha and TCR beta cDNA libraries that 5'RACE generated with constant-segment primers. TCRdb processed the 5' RACE reads anew with MiXCR; each CDR3 protein has one entry. The sample lists 500,000 to 600,000 distinct CDR3 sequences; more than 15% were seen once. Sequencing input: PBMCs or a T cell subset sorted from them (not recorded which). This TCR came from an adult woman who had mild COVID-19 (a few samples of this study predate the infection). Cell type and time point are not known. This chain uses TRBV20-1 with TRBJ2-2; 7 bases are a match to TRBD2. The CDR3 spells CSASSGPINTGELFF. CDR3 DNA: TGCAGTGCTTCTAGCGGCCCGATCAACACCGGGGAGCTGTTTTTT.